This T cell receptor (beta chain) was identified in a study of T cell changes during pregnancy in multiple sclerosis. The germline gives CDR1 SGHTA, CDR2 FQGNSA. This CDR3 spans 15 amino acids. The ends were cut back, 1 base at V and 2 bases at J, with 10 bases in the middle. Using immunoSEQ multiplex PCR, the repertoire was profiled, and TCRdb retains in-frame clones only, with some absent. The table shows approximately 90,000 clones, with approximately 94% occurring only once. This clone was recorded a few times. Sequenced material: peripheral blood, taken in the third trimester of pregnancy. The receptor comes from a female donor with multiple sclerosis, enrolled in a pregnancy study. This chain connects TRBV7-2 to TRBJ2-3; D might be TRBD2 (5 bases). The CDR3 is CASSLGGSLTDTQYF. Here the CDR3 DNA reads TGTGCCAGCAGCTTAGGAGGGAGTCTCACAGATACGCAGTATTTT.